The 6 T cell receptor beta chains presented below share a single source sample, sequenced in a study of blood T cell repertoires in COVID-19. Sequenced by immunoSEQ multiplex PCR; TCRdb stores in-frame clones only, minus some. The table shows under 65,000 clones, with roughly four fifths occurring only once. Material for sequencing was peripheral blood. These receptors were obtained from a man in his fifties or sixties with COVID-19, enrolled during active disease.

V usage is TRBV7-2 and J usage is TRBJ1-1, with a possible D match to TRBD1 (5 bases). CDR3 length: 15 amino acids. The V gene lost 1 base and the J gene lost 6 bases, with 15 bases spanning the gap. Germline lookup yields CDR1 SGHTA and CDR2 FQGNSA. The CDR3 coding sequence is TGTGCCAGCAGCTTAGGTAGGCAGGGAACGTCTGAAGCTTTCTTT. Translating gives CASSLGRQGTSEAFF.

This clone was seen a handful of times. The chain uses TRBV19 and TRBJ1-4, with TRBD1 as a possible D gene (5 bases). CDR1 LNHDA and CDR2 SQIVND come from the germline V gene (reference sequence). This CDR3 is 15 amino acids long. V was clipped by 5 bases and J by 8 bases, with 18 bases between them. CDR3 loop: CASSPPGGRGEKLFF. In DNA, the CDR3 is TGTGCCAGTAGTCCCCCCGGGGGGAGAGGCGAAAAACTGTTTTTT.

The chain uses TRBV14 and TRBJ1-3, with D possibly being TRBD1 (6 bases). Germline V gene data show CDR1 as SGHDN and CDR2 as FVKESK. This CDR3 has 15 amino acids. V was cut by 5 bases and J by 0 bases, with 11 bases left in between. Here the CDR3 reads CASSSRQVSGNTIYF. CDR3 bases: TGTGCCAGCAGCTCACGACAGGTCTCTGGAAACACCATATATTTT.

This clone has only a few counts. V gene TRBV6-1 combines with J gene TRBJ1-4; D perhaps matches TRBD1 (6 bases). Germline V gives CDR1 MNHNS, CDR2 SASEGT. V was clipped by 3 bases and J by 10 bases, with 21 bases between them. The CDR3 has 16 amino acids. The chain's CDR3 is CASSDPSAGGRGKLFF. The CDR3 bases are TGTGCCAGCAGTGACCCCTCAGCTGGGGGCCGTGGAAAACTGTTTTTT.

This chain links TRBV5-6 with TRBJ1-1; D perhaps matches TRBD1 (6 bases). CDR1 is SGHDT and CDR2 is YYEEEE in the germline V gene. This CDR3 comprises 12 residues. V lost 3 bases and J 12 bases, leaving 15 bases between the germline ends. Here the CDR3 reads CASSSRQAGSFF. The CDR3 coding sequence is TGTGCCAGCAGCTCACGACAGGCAGGGTCTTTCTTT.

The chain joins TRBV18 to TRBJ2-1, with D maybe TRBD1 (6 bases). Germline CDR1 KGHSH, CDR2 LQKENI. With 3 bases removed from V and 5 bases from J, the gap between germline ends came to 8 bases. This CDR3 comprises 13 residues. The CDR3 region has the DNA TGTGCCAGCTCACCGCACAGGGACAATGAGCAGTTCTTC. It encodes CASSPHRDNEQFF.